The source of this TCR beta chain is a study of T cells after posttransplantation cyclophosphamide. The protocol was immunoSEQ multiplex PCR, while the TCRdb copy is restricted to in-frame clones and leaves out a portion. The table lists about 52,000 clones, more than 70% of them singletons. The sample holds one count of this clone. This clonotype was obtained from a man younger than 40 with a blood cancer, CMV-positive, and with a related stem cell donor. The sample consisted of PBMCs.

The CDR3 protein is CASSLGQGADTQYF. The CDR3 DNA follows: TGTGCCAGCAGCTTAGGACAGGGGGCAGATACGCAGTATTTT. This chain connects TRBV7-9 to TRBJ2-3; 9 nucleotides align to TRBD1. V shed 1 base and J 4 bases; nucleotides not matched to a gene: 0. The germline gives CDR1 SEHNR, CDR2 FQNEAQ (reference sequence). The length of the CDR3 is 14 residues.